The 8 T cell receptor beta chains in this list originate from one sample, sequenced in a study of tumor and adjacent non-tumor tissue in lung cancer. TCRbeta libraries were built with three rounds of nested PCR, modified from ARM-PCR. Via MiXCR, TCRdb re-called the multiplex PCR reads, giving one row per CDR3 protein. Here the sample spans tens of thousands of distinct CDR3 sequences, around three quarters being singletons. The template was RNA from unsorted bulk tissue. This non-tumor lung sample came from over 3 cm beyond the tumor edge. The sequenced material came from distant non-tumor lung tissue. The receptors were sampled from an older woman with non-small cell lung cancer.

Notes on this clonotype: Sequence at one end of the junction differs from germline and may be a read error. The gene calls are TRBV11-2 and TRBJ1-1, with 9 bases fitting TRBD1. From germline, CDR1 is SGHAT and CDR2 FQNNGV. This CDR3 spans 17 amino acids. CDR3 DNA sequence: TGTGTCAGCAGCTCGAACAGGGGGCGCCGACTGGACACTGGAGCTTTCTTT. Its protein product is CVSSSNRGRRLDTGAFF. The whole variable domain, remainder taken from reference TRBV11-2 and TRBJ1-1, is EAGVAQSPRYKIIEKRQSVAFWCNPISGHATLYWYQQILGQGPKLLIQFQNNGVVDDSQLPKDRFSAERLKGVDSTLKIQPAKLEDSAVYLCVSSSNRGRRLDTGAFFGQGTRLTVV.

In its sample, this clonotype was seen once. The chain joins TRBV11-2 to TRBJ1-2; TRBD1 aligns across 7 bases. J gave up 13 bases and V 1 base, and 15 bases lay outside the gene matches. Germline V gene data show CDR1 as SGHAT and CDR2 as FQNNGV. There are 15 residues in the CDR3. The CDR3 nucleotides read TGTGCCAGCAGCTTAGTACGGGACAGCACGCATGCCTGCACCTTC. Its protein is CASSLVRDSTHACTF.

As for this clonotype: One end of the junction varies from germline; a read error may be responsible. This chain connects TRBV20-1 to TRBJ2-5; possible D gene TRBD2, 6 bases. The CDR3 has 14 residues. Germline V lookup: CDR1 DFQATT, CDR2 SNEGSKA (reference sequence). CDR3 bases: TGCAGTGCTAGAATGGGAGGAGGCCAAGAAACCCAGTACTTC. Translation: CSARMGGGQETQYF.

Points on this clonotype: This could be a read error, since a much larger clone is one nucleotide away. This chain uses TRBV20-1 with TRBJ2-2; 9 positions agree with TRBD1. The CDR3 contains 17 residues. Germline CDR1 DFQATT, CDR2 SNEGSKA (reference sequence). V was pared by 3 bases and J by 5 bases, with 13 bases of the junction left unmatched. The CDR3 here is CSASPWGTGCGTGELFF. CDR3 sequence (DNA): TGCAGTGCTAGTCCTTGGGGGACAGGGTGCGGGACCGGGGAGCTGTTTTTT.

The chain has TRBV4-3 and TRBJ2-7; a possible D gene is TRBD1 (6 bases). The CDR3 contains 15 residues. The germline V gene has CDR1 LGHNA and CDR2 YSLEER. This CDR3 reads CTSSQDQSRGSEQYF. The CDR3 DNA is TGCACTAGTAGCCAAGACCAGTCCAGGGGCTCCGAGCAGTACTTC.

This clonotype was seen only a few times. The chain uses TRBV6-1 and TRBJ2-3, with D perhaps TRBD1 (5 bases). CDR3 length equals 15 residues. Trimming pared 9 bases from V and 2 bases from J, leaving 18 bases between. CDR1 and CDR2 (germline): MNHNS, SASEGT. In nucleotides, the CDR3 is TGTGCCAGTGCCTTTTTTCAGGGAAACACAGATACGCAGTATTTT. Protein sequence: CASAFFQGNTDTQYF.

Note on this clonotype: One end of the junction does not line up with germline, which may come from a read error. CDR3 DNA: TGTGCCAGCACCTTGAAATTTAGGCCCGCGGCGTCTGGCGGCAATCAGCCCCTGCATTTT. It yields the protein CASTLKFRPAASGGNQPLHF. This chain links TRBV5-5 with TRBJ1-5; D is ambiguous. Germline V lookup: CDR1 SGHKS, CDR2 YYEKEE (reference sequence). The CDR3 is made up of 20 amino acids.

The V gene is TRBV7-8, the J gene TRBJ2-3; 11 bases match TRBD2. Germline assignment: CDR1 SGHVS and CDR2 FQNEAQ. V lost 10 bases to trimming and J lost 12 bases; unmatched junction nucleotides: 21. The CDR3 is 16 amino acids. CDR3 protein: CAINELAGASPGTQYF. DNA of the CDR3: TGTGCCATCAACGAACTAGCGGGGGCTTCACCCGGTACCCAGTATTTT.